The clone carrying this T cell receptor beta chain has ten or more counts. Antigen: not known. Amplified regions were TCR beta CDR3 sequences from RNA transcripts. First-round RT-PCR of the TCR CDR3 relied on the HTBI primer set. From the multiplex PCR reads, TCRdb called clonotypes with MiXCR, one entry per CDR3 protein. This sample has 350,000 to 450,000 distinct CDR3 sequences; about an eighth occur once, and the top ten carry under 30%. Trimming removed 5 bases from V and 4 bases from J; junction bases left unmatched: 9. CDR3 length: 15 amino acids. From germline, CDR1 is SGHRS and CDR2 YFSETQ. This sample is part of a study of T cells in Graves' hyperthyroidism and ophthalmopathy. Study conclusions and caveats: Among thyroid clonotypes expanded above 0.001, most also appeared in blood.

This sequence originates from a man between 45 and 60 years old with Graves' ophthalmopathy. Source material: blood. The rearrangement joins TRBV5-1 to TRBJ1-2, with 9 nucleotides matching TRBD1. CDR3 loop: CASSFGTGSIYGYTF. CDR3 bases: TGCGCCAGCAGTTTCGGGACAGGGTCGATCTATGGCTACACCTTC.